This T cell receptor beta chain appears in the sequencing data of a study of TIL therapy for anti-PD-1-resistant metastatic lung cancer. Study in general: Tumors had a median PD-L1 proportion score of 6%.

The CDR3 has 15 amino acids. Looked up from germline, CDR1 is SGHTA and CDR2 is FQGNSA. With 5 bases clipped from V and 3 bases from J, the junction kept 7 bases outside the gene matches. Time point of the sample: pre-treatment sample, taken before nivolumab and TIL therapy. The immunoSEQ assay was v3. TCRdb's copy holds only in-frame clones and misses some; the assay was immunoSEQ multiplex PCR. Of approximately 53,000 clones listed, around 80% are singletons. Sample: blood, taken at baseline. The clonotype comes from a woman between 30 and 80 years old with non-small cell lung cancer. The chain recombines TRBV7-2 with TRBJ1-2; 9 nucleotides agree with TRBD1. The chain's CDR3 is CASSPGTGTYYGYTF. CDR3 in DNA: TGTGCCAGCAGCCCGGGGACAGGGACGTACTATGGCTACACCTTC.